What follows are 9 T cell receptor beta chains derived from one specimen sequenced in a study of blood T cell repertoires in COVID-19. Produced via immunoSEQ multiplex PCR; TCRdb's table is partial and in-frame only. This table holds around 15,000 clones, around 89% found once. Sequencing was done on a sample of peripheral blood. Receptor source: a human donor in a cohort sampled during active COVID-19.

This chain uses TRBV28 with TRBJ2-1, with 11 bases fitting TRBD2. CDR1 and CDR2 from the germline V gene are MDHEN and SYDVKM. The CDR3 loop spans 20 amino acids. The J segment lost 0 bases and the V segment lost 7 bases, leaving 17 bases of the junction unmatched. The CDR3 region is CASIQEGLAAVRSSYNEQFF. Here the CDR3 DNA reads TGTGCCAGCATCCAGGAGGGACTAGCGGCCGTAAGGAGCTCCTACAATGAGCAGTTCTTC.

The rearrangement uses TRBV7-2 and TRBJ2-7; the match to TRBD1 covers 7 bases. This CDR3 comprises 16 residues. CDR1 and CDR2 from the germline V gene are SGHTA and FQGNSA. With V trimmed by 4 bases and J by 7 bases, 16 bases remained unmatched. CDR3 nucleotide sequence: TGTGCCAGCAGCTCCCGCCGGGACAGCACCCAGGGGGAGCAGTACTTC. Amino acids: CASSSRRDSTQGEQYF. The variable domain in full, with the rest retrieved from reference TRBV7-2 and TRBJ2-7, is GAGVSQSPSNKVTEKGKDVELRCDPISGHTALYWYRQSLGQGLEFLIYFQGNSAPDKSGLPSDRFSAERTGGSVSTLTIQRTQQEDSAVYLCASSSRRDSTQGEQYFGPGTRLTVT.

The chain links TRBV7-2 to TRBJ1-5; D ambiguous. The CDR3 loop spans 15 amino acids. The germline V gene has CDR1 SGHTA and CDR2 FQGNSA. The germline V and J ends were trimmed by 8 bases and 4 bases, with 18 bases remaining between them. CDR3 protein: CASAATPTGNQPQHF. The CDR3, as DNA: TGTGCCAGCGCCGCGACCCCTACGGGGAATCAGCCCCAGCATTTT. Based on the CDR3 plus reference TRBV7-2 and TRBJ1-5, the full variable domain is GAGVSQSPSNKVTEKGKDVELRCDPISGHTALYWYRQSLGQGLEFLIYFQGNSAPDKSGLPSDRFSAERTGGSVSTLTIQRTQQEDSAVYLCASAATPTGNQPQHFGDGTRLSIL.

V usage is TRBV11-3 and J usage is TRBJ2-7; D may correspond to TRBD1 or TRBD2 (5 bases each). The CDR3 has 15 residues. Trimming removed 5 bases at V and 6 bases at J, with 20 bases between. The germline V gene encodes CDR1 SGHNT and CDR2 YENEEA. CDR3 region: CASSIGAGRAGEQYF. As DNA, the CDR3 is TGTGCCAGCAGCATAGGGGCCGGTCGTGCGGGCGAGCAGTACTTC.

CDR3 protein: CASSFGGTRTDTQYF. The CDR3 DNA reads as TGTGCCAGCAGCTTCGGCGGGACCCGCACAGATACGCAGTATTTT. The rearrangement links TRBV7-2 to TRBJ2-3, with D perhaps TRBD2 (6 bases). The V and J ends lost 3 bases and 1 base respectively, with 11 bases between them. The CDR3 has 15 residues. CDR1 is SGHTA, CDR2 FQGNSA, per germline.

The CDR3 DNA sequence: TGTGCCAGCAGCCAAAGCGGGACGTCTGGGGCCAACGTCCTGACTTTC. Amino acids: CASSQSGTSGANVLTF. The chain combines TRBV3-1 (or the pseudogene TRBV3-2) with TRBJ2-6, with 7 bases aligning to TRBD2. Per germline, CDR1 LGHDT and CDR2 YNNKEL (reference sequence). V lost 2 bases, J lost 1 base, and 2 bases stayed unmatched. The CDR3 spans 16 residues.

The rearrangement links TRBV10-3 to TRBJ1-5; the D gene is possibly TRBD1 (5 bases). Between the trimmed V and J ends, which lost 0 bases and 6 bases, there was a span of 18 bases. Germline V lookup: CDR1 ENHRY, CDR2 SYGVKD. The CDR3 sequence is 17 residues long. CDR3 sequence reads: CAISESKRSSGGQPQHF. The CDR3 region has the DNA TGTGCCATCAGTGAGTCTAAGAGGAGTTCGGGGGGTCAGCCCCAGCATTTT.

The chain has TRBV9 and TRBJ2-1; TRBD1 matches at 8 bases. Germline CDR1 SGDLS, CDR2 YYNGEE. The CDR3 has 13 residues. The ends lost 1 base at V and 10 bases at J; junction bases unmatched: 4. CDR3 sequence: CASSVSTGGEQFF. CDR3 sequence (DNA): TGTGCCAGCAGCGTATCAACAGGGGGGGAGCAGTTCTTC.

The V gene is TRBV3-1 (or the pseudogene TRBV3-2), the J gene TRBJ1-1; D not certain. Germline values: CDR1 LGHDT, CDR2 YNNKEL (reference sequence). V lost 1 base to trimming and J lost 5 bases, with 11 bases between them. The length of the CDR3 is 14 residues. CDR3 in DNA: TGTGCCAGCAGCCAAGGTCCGGGGAGGACTGAAGCTTTCTTT. Protein: CASSQGPGRTEAFF.